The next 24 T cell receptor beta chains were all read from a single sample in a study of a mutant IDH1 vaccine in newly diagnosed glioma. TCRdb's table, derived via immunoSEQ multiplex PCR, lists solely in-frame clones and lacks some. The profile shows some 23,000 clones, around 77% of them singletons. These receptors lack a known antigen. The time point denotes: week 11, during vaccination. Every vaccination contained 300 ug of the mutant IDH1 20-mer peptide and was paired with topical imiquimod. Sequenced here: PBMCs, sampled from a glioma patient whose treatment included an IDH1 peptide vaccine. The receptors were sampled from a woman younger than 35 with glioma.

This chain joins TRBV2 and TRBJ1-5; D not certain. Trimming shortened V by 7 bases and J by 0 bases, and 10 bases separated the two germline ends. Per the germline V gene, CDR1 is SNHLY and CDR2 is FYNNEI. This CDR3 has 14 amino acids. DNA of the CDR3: TGTGCCAGCAACGGATATAATAGCAATCAGCCCCAGCATTTT. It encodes CASNGYNSNQPQHF.

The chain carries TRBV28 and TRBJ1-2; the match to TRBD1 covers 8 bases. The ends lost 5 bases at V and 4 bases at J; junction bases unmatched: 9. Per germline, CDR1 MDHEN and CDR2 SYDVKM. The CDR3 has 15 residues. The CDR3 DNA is TGTGCCAGCAGTGCCGATCCAGGGGGCGTCTATGGCTACACCTTC. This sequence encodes CASSADPGGVYGYTF.

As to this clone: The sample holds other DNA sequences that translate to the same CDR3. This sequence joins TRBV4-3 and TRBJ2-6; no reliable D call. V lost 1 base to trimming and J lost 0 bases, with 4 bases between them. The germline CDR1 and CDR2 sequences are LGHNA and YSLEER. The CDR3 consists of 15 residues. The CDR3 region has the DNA TGCGCCAGCAGCCAAGTAGGCTCTGGGGCCAACGTCCTGACTTTC. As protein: CASSQVGSGANVLTF.

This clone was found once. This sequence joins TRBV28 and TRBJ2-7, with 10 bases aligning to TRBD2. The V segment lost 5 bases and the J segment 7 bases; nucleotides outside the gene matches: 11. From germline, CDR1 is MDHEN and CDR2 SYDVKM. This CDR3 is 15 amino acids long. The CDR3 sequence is CASSTLSGRASEQYF. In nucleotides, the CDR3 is TGTGCCAGCAGTACTCTAAGCGGGAGGGCAAGTGAGCAGTACTTC.

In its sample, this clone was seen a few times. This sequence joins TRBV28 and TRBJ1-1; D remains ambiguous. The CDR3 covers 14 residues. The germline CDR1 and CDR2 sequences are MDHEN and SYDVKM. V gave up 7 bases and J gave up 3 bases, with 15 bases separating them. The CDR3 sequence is CASNLQFDDTEAFF. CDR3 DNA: TGTGCCAGCAACCTTCAGTTTGACGACACTGAAGCTTTCTTT.

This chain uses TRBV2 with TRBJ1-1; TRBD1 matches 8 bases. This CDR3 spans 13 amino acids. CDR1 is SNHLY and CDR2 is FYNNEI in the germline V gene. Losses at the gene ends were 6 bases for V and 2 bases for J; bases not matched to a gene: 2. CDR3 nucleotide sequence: TGTGCCAGCAGGGGACAGGCCAACACTGAAGCTTTCTTT. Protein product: CASRGQANTEAFF.

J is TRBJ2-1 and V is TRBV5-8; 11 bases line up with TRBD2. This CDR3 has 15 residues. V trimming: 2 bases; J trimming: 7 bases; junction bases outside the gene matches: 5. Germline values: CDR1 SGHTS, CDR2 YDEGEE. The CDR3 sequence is CASSFTSGSENEQFF. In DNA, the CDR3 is TGTGCCAGCAGCTTTACTAGCGGGAGTGAGAATGAGCAGTTCTTC.

The CDR3 nucleotides are TGTGCCAGCAGTTCAACAGGGGTCGGTAATGAAAAACTGTTTTTT. Amino acid sequence: CASSSTGVGNEKLFF. The genes are TRBV28 and TRBJ1-4, with 7 bases lining up with TRBD1. The germline CDR1 and CDR2 sequences are MDHEN and SYDVKM. The CDR3 has 15 residues. V was clipped by 4 bases and J by 4 bases; unmatched bases: 6.

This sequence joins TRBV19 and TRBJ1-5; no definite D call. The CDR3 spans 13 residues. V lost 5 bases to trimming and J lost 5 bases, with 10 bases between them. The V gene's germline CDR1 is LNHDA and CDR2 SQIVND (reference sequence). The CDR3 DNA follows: TGTGCCAGTAGTGAACAGTCTTATCAGCCCCAGCATTTT. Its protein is CASSEQSYQPQHF.

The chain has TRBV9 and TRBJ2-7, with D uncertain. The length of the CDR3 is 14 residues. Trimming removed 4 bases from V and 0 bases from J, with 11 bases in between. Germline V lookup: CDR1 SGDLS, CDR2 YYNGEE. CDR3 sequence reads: CASSPRISSYEQYF. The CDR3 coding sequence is TGTGCCAGCAGCCCCCGGATCAGCTCCTACGAGCAGTACTTC.

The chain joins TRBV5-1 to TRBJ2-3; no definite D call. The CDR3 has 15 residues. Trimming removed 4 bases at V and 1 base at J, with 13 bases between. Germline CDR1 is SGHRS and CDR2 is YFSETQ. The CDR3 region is CASSVAGPRTDTQYF. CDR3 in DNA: TGCGCCAGCAGCGTGGCCGGTCCTCGCACAGATACGCAGTATTTT. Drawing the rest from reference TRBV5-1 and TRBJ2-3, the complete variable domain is KAGVTQTPRYLIKTRGQQVTLSCSPISGHRSVSWYQQTPGQGLQFLFEYFSETQRNKGNFPGRFSGRQFSNSRSEMNVSTLELGDSALYLCASSVAGPRTDTQYFGPGTRLTVL.

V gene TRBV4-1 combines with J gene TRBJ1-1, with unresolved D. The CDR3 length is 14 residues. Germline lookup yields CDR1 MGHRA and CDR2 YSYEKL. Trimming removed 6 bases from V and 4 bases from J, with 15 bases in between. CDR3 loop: CASRPWAGITEAFF. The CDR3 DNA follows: TGCGCCAGCAGGCCCTGGGCTGGGATCACTGAAGCTTTCTTT.

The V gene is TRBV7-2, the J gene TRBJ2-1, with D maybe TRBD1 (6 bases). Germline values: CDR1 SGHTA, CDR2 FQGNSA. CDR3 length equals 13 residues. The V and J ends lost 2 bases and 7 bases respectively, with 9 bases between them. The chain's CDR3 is CASSLRQVNEQFF. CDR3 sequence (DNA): TGTGCCAGCAGCTTACGACAGGTTAATGAGCAGTTCTTC.

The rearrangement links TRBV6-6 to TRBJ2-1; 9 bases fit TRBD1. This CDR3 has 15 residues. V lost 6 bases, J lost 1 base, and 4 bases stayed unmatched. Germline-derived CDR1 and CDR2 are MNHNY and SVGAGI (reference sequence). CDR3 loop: CASSPGTGSYNEQFF. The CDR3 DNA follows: TGTGCCAGCAGCCCCGGGACAGGGTCCTACAATGAGCAGTTCTTC.

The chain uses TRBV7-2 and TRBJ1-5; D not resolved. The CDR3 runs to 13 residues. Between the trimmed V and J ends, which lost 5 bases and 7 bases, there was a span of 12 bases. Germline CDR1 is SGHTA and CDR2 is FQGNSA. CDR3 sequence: CASSPTIRQPQHF. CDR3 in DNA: TGTGCCAGCAGCCCGACGATTCGGCAGCCCCAGCATTTT. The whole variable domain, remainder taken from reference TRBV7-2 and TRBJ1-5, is GAGVSQSPSNKVTEKGKDVELRCDPISGHTALYWYRQSLGQGLEFLIYFQGNSAPDKSGLPSDRFSAERTGGSVSTLTIQRTQQEDSAVYLCASSPTIRQPQHFGDGTRLSIL.

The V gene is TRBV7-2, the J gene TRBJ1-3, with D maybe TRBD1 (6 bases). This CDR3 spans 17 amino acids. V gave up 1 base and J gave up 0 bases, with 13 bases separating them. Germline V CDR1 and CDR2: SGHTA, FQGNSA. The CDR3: CASSLVQGPSSGNTIYF. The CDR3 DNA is TGTGCCAGCAGCTTAGTTCAGGGGCCGAGCTCTGGAAACACCATATATTTT.

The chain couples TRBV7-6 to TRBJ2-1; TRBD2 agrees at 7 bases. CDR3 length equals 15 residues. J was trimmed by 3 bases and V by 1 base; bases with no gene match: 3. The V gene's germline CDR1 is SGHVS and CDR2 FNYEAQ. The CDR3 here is CASSLGASGYNEQFF. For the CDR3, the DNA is TGTGCCAGCAGCTTAGGGGCTAGCGGCTACAATGAGCAGTTCTTC.

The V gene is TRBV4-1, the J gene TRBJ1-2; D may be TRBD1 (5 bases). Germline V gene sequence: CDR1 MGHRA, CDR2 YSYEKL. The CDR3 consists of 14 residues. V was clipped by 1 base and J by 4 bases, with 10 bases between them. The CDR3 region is CASSQVLGVYGYTF. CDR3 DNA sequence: TGCGCCAGCAGCCAAGTCTTGGGGGTCTATGGCTACACCTTC.

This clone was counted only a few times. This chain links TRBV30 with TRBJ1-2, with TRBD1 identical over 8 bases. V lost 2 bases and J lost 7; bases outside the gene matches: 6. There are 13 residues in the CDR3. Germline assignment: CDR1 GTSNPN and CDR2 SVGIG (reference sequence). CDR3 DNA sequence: TGTGCCTGGAGTCGGACAGGGTTGTTTGGCTACACCTTC. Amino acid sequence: CAWSRTGLFGYTF.

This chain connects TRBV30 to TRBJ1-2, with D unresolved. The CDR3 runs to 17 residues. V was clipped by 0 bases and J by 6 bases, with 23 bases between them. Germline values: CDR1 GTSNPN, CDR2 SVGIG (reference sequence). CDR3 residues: CAWSVLASIGEGNGYTF. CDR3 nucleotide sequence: TGTGCCTGGAGTGTACTCGCTTCGATTGGGGAGGGAAATGGCTACACCTTC.

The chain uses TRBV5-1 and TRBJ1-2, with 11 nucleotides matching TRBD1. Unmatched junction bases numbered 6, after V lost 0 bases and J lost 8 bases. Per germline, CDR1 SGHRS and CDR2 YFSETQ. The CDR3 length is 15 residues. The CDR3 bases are TGCGCCAGCAGCTTGGACGGGACAGGGGGGTTAGGCTACACCTTC. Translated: CASSLDGTGGLGYTF.

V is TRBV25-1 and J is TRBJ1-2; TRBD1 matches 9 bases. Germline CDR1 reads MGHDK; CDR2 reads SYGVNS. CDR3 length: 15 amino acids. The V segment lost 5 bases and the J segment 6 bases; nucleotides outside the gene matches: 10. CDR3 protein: CASSTTGTGYDGYTF. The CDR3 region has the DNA TGTGCCAGCAGTACAACCGGGACAGGGTACGATGGCTACACCTTC.

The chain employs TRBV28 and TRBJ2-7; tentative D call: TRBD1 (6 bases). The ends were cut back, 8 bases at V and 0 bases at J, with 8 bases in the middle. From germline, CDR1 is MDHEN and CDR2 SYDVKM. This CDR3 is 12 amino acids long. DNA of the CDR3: TGTGCCAGCCGGGACACCTCCTACGAGCAGTACTTC. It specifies CASRDTSYEQYF.

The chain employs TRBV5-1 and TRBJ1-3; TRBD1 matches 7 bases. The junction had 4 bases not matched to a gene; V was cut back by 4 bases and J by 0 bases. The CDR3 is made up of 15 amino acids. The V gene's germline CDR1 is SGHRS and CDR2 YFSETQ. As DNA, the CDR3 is TGCGCCAGCAGCCGACAGGGTGACTCTGGAAACACCATATATTTT. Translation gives CASSRQGDSGNTIYF. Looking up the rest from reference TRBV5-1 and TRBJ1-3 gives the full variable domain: KAGVTQTPRYLIKTRGQQVTLSCSPISGHRSVSWYQQTPGQGLQFLFEYFSETQRNKGNFPGRFSGRQFSNSRSEMNVSTLELGDSALYLCASSRQGDSGNTIYFGEGSWLTVV.